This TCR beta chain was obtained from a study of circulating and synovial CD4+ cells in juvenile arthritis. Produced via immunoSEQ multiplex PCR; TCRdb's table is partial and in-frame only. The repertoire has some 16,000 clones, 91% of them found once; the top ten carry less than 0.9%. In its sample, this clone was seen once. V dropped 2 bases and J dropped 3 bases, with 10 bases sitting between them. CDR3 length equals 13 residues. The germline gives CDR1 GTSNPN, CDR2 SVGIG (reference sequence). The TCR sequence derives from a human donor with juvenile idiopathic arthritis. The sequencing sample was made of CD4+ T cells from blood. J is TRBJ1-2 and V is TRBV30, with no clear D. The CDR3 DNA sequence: TGTGCCTGGAGTTCCGGGGTTTACTATGGCTACACCTTC. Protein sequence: CAWSSGVYYGYTF.